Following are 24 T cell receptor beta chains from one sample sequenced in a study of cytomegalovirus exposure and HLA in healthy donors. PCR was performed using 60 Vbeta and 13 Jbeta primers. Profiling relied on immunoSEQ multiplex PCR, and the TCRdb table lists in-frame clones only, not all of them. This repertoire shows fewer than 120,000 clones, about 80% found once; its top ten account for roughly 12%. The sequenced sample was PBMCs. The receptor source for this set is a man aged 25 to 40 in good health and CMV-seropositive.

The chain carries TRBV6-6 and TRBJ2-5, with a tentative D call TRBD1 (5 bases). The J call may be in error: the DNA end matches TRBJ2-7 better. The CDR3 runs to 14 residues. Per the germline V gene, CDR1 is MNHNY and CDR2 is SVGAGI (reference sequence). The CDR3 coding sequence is TGTGCCAGCCTCTTCAACAGGCGATCCTACGAGCAGTACTTC. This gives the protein CASLFNRRSYEQYF.

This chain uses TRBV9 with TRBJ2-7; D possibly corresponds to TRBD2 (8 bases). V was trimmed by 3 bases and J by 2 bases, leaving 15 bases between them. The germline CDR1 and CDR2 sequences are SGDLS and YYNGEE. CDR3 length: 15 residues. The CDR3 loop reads CASSEGAGGPYEQYF. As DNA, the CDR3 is TGTGCCAGCAGCGAGGGGGCGGGGGGTCCCTACGAGCAGTACTTC.

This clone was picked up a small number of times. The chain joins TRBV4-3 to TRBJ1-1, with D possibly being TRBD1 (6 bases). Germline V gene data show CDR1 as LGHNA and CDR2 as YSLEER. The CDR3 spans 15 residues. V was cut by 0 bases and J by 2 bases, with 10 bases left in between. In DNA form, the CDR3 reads TGCGCCAGCAGCCAAGAGGGGACATATAACACTGAAGCTTTCTTT. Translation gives CASSQEGTYNTEAFF.

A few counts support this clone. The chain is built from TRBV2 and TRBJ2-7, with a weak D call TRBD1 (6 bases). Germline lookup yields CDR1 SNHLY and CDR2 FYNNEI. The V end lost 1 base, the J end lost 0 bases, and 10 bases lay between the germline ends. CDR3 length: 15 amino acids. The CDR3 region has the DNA TGTGCCAGCAGTGAAGAGGGGGTGAGCTCCTACGAGCAGTACTTC. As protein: CASSEEGVSSYEQYF.

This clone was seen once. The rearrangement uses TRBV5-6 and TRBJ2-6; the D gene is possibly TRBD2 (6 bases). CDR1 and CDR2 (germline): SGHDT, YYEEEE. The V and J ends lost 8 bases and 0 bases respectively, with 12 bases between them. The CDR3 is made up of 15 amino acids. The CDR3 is CASERGFSGANVLTF. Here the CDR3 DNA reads TGTGCCAGTGAACGGGGGTTCTCTGGGGCCAACGTCCTGACTTTC.

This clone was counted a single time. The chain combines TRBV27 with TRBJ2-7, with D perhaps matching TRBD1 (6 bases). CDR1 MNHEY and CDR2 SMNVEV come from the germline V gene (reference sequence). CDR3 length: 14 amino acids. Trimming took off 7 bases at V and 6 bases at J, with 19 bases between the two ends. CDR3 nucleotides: TGTGCCAGCAAAGGGGGATCCCTTCCTGTCGAGCAGTACTTC. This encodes CASKGGSLPVEQYF.

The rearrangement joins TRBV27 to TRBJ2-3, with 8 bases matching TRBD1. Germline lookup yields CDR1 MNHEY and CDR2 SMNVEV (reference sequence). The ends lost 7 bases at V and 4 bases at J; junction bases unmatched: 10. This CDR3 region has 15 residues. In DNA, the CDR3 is TGTGCCAGCACCACAATCAGGGGGCGAGCAGATACGCAGTATTTT. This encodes CASTTIRGRADTQYF.

The DNA of the CDR3 is TGTGCCAGTTCCGGGACAGGGTTTAGCAATCAGCCCCAGCATTTT. Translation: CASSGTGFSNQPQHF. This chain connects TRBV28 to TRBJ1-5; 9 nucleotides line up with TRBD1. V lost 9 bases and J lost 0; bases outside the gene matches: 6. This CDR3 has 15 amino acids. The V gene's germline CDR1 is MDHEN and CDR2 SYDVKM. Full variable domain (remainder filled in from reference TRBV28 and TRBJ1-5): DVKVTQSSRYLVKRTGEKVFLECVQDMDHENMFWYRQDPGLGLRLIYFSYDVKMKEKGDIPEGYSVSREKKERFSLILESASTNQTSMYLCASSGTGFSNQPQHFGDGTRLSIL.

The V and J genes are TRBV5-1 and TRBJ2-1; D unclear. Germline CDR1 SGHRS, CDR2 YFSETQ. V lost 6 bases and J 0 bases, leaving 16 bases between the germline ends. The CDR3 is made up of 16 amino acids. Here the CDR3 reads CASKDPSESSYNEQFF. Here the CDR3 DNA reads TGCGCCAGCAAAGATCCCAGCGAGAGCTCCTACAATGAGCAGTTCTTC.

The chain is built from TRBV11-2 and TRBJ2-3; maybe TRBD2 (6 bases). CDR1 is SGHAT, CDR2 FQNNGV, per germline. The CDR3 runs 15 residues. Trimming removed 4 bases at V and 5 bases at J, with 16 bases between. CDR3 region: CASSWTRGPGDTQYF. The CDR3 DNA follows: TGTGCCAGCAGCTGGACGCGGGGCCCGGGAGATACGCAGTATTTT.

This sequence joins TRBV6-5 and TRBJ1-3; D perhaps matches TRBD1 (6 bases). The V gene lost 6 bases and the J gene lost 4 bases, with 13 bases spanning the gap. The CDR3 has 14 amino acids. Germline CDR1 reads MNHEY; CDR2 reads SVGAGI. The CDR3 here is CASSLQGHGNTIYF. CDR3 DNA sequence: TGTGCCAGCAGCCTACAGGGCCACGGAAACACCATATATTTT.

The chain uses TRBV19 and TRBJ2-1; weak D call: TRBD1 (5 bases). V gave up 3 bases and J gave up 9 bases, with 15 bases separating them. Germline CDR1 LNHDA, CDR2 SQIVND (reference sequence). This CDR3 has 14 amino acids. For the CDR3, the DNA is TGTGCCAGTAGTATCCCCCGAAGGGGCTTTGAGCAGTTCTTC. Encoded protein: CASSIPRRGFEQFF.

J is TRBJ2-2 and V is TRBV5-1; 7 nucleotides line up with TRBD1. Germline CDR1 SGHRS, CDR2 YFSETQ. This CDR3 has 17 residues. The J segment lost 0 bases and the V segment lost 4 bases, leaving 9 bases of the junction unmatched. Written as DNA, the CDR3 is TGCGCCAGCAGCCGCCCCCCGGACAGGCCGAACACCGGGGAGCTGTTTTTT. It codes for CASSRPPDRPNTGELFF.

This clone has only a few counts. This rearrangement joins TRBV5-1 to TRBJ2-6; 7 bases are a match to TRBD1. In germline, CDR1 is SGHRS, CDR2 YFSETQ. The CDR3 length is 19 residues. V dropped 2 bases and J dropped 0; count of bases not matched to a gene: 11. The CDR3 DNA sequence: TGCGCCAGCAGCTTTGGACCGACAGGGACCCGCTCTGGGGCCAACGTCCTGACTTTC. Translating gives CASSFGPTGTRSGANVLTF.

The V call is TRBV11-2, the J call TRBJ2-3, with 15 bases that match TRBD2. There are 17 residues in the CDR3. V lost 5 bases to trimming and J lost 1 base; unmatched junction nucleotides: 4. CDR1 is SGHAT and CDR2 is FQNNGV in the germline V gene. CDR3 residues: CASSRGLAGGGTDTQYF. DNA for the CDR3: TGTGCCAGCAGCCGGGGACTAGCGGGGGGCGGCACAGATACGCAGTATTTT. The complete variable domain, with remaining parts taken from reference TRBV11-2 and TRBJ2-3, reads EAGVAQSPRYKIIEKRQSVAFWCNPISGHATLYWYQQILGQGPKLLIQFQNNGVVDDSQLPKDRFSAERLKGVDSTLKIQPAKLEDSAVYLCASSRGLAGGGTDTQYFGPGTRLTVL.

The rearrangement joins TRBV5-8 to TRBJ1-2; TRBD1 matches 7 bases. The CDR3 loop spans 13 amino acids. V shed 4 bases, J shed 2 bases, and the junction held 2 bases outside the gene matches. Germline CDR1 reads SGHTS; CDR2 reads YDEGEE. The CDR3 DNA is TGTGCCAGCAGCACGACAGGGAACTATGGCTACACCTTC. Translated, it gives CASSTTGNYGYTF.

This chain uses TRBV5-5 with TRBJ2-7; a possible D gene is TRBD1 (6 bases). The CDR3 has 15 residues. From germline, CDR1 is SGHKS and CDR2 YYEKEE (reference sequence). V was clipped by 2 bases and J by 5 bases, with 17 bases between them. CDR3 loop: CASSFLSNRVDEQYF. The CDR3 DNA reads TGTGCCAGCAGCTTTCTCTCCAACAGGGTTGACGAGCAGTACTTC.

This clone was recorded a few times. The CDR3 reads CASSSRWGEGSTGELFF. CDR3 sequence (DNA): TGCGCCAGCAGCTCCCGATGGGGAGAAGGGAGTACCGGGGAGCTGTTTTTT. The chain carries TRBV5-1 and TRBJ2-2; tentatively, D is TRBD2 (5 bases). V lost 3 bases to trimming and J lost 5 bases, with 20 bases between them. This CDR3 is 17 amino acids long. Germline values: CDR1 SGHRS, CDR2 YFSETQ.

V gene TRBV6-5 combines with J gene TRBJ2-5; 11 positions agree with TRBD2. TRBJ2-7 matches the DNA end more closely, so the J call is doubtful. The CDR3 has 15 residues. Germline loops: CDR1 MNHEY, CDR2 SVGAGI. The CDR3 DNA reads TGTGCCAGCAGGGCCGGGACTAGCGGACCATACGAGCAGTACTTC. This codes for CASRAGTSGPYEQYF.

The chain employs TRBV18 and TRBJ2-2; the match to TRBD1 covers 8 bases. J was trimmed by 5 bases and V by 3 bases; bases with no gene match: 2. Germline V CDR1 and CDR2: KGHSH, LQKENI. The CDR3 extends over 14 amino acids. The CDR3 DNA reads TGTGCCAGCTCACCGCAGGGGGCAACCGGGGAGCTGTTTTTT. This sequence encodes CASSPQGATGELFF.

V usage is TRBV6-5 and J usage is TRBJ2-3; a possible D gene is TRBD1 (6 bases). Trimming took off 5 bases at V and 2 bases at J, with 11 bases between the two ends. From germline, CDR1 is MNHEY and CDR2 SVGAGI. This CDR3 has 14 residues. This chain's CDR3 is CASSNRAPTDTQYF. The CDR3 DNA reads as TGTGCCAGCAGTAACAGGGCTCCCACAGATACGCAGTATTTT.

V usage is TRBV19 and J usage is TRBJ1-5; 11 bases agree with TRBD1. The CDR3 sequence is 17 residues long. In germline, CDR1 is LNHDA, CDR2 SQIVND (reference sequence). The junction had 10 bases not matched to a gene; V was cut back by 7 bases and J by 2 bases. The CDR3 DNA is TGTGCCAGTATATCGGGACAGGGGGTGGCTGGCAATCAGCCCCAGCATTTT. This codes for CASISGQGVAGNQPQHF.

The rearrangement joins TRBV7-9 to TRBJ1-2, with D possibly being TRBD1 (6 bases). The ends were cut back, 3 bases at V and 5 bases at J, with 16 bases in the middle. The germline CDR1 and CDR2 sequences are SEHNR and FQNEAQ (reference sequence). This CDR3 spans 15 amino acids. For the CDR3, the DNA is TGTGCCAGCAGCTTCCCCACAGGGCGAGTTTATGGCTACACCTTC. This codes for CASSFPTGRVYGYTF.

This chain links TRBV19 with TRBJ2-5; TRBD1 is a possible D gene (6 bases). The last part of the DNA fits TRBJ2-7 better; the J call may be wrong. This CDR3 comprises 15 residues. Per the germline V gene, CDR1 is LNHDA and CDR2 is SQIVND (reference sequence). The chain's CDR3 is CASSYPQGSLYEQYF. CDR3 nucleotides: TGTGCCAGTAGTTACCCGCAGGGGAGCCTCTACGAGCAGTACTTC.